This record covers a single TCR beta chain. Donors were healthy HIV-negative adults without recent acute infections or vaccinations. CDR3 length: 12 amino acids. V shed 5 bases and J shed 8 bases, with 13 bases lying between them. Per the germline V gene, CDR1 is LNHNV and CDR2 is YYDKDF (reference sequence). The data originate from a study of shared clonotypes between healthy human individuals. Generated by immunoSEQ multiplex PCR, the TCRdb table keeps only in-frame clones and is missing some. The repertoire has hundreds of thousands of clones, more than 60% of them found once; the top ten carry 10%.

The source is a man aged 25 to 40 in good health. The chain combines TRBV15 with TRBJ2-7; D is uncertain. Sequenced material: memory CD4+ T cells sorted from blood. Subset here: CD45RA-negative fraction. CDR3 sequence reads: CATSSSPTKQYF. DNA of the CDR3: TGTGCCACCAGCTCCTCCCCTACGAAGCAGTACTTC.